The T cell receptor beta chain under discussion was sequenced for a study of blood T cell repertoires in COVID-19 (dated by TCRdb to about 2020). For the study in its entirety: Samples from collaborators originated in the United States, Italy and Spain and spanned both the acute and convalescent phases of COVID-19. Subjects who had been exposed to COVID-19, were actively infected with it, or had recovered from it provided the deeply sampled blood TCRbeta repertoires that made up the dataset. The material from the prospective study consisted of cDNA or gDNA derived from T cells, B-cell-depleted T cells, or PBMCs. Where available, HLA class I and class II types were obtained from metadata supplied by the sample provider rather than from assay-based typing. The repertoires were made available in a free public database intended to serve as a resource for research on the immune response to SARS-CoV-2. Samples came from the ongoing ImmuneRACE study (first 160 participants) plus 1,254 subjects from 6 global collaborators. Nearly every sample came with metadata listing a de-identified subject ID, COVID-19 status, age in years and sex.

For this clone: This clone's antigen is unknown. No much larger clonotype is one base removed from it; base qualities were not supplied.

In the prospective study, participants were about 18 to 95 years old, resided in 24 geographic areas of the United States, and were enrolled through a virtual design. In the prospective study, participants were assigned to cohorts based on the clinical history participants reported in a screening survey and a study questionnaire. Recovered participants in ImmuneRACE Cohort 3 were defined by two consecutive negative NP/OP PCR tests, clearance by a healthcare professional, or resolution of symptoms. Each participant in the prospective study had whole blood, serum and a nasopharyngeal or oropharyngeal swab collected by mobile phlebotomists. Additional blood draws and questionnaires over a 2-month period could optionally be provided by prospective study participants. Before DNA extraction, blood samples from the prospective study were shipped at room temperature or frozen. TCRbeta CDR3 regions were amplified from genomic DNA by means of the immunoSEQ Assay, a bias-controlled multiplex PCR. On the study's bioinformatics: Within the assay, amplification of reference gene primers was used to estimate how many nucleated cells each sample contained. To quantify the absolute abundance of each unique TCRbeta CDR3 rearrangement, sequence reads were collapsed and filtered. For each sample, productive Simpson clonality was calculated by taking the square root of Simpson's diversity index across productive rearrangements. TCRdb's version of the immuneACCESS table is confined to in-frame rearrangements and falls short of the full clone set. An unresolved V gene accounts for under half of the shortfall where checked; the remainder is of unknown origin. V, J and clone size were drawn from that table, and D and trimming were deduced from the DNA. Counted in this sample were 200,000 to 250,000 clones; approximately 90% of them appeared once. The ten largest account for 11% of the sample.

What the research found in general, with its limitations: The amount of clinical and demographic metadata varied by source and participant and was provided uncurated.

From cysteine to phenylalanine, the CDR3 is 15 amino acids long. Of the read, only the CDR3 DNA is kept; its 45 bases are in frame from base 1. The junction shows trimming of 3 bases on V and 5 bases on J, and the gene matches do not reach 4 bases of it. The CDR1 and CDR2 encoded by the germline V gene (reference sequence) are SGHNT and YYREEE. The receptor comes from a man younger than 45 who had recovered from COVID-19. The sequenced sample was PBMCs or T cells enriched from blood (not recorded which). The chain is assembled from TRBV5-4 and TRBJ2-2; 10 central bases correspond to TRBD1. The DNA sequence reads TGTGCCAGCAGCTACCCGGGACAGGGGACCGGGGAGCTGTTTTTT. The encoded protein is CASSYPGQGTGELFF.